This is a list of T cell receptor beta chains from one sample in a study of shared T cell receptors in the human thymus. TCRdb's copy holds only in-frame clones and misses some; the assay was immunoSEQ multiplex PCR. The data show hundreds of thousands of clones, with approximately 88% seen just once and about 0.01% held by the top ten. Another study also made use of these data, one on human thymus T cells.

Sequencing used thymocytes. The receptors originated from a boy younger than two with a congenital heart defect. CDR3s include the opening cysteine and the closing phenylalanine or tryptophan. A D gene is named only where the DNA matches it firmly. Not every row has a clone size; where given, it reads once, few, many or a size class.

V,D,J,size,DNA,CDR3
TRBV2,TRBD2,TRBJ2-3,-,TGTGCCAGCAGCCGAGGACTAGCGGAGACGTTTAGGAAGGCGTTAGATGCAGATACGCAGTATTTT,CASSRGLAETFRKALDADTQYF
TRBV7-9,TRBD1,TRBJ2-2,-,TGTGCCAGCAGCCCCACTGACCCACCGGGACAGGGGGCCCCCGGGGAGCTGTTTTTT,CASSPTDPPGQGAPGELFF
TRBV28,TRBD1,TRBJ1-1,-,TGTGCCAGCAGCCGAGGAGGGGGCGTTGGAACGAACACTGAAGCTTTCTTT,CASSRGGGVGTNTEAFF
TRBV28,TRBD1,TRBJ2-7,-,TGTGCCAGCAGTTTGGGACAGCCCTACGAGCAGTACTTC,CASSLGQPYEQYF
TRBV6-6,-,TRBJ2-1,-,TGTGCCAGCAGTTACGGATCGGGAGTGAACAATGAGCAGTTCTTC,CASSYGSGVNNEQFF
TRBV6-6,TRBD1,TRBJ2-1,-,TGTGCCAGCAGTTACTCTGTGACAGGGGATGAGCAGTTCTTC,CASSYSVTGDEQFF
TRBV9,TRBD1,TRBJ2-3,-,TGTGCCAGCAGCATGACAGGGCTAGATACGCAGTATTTT,CASSMTGLDTQYF
TRBV6-1,-,TRBJ2-7,-,TGTGCCAGCAAGGGGTACGAGCAGTACTTC,CASKGYEQYF
TRBV5-6,-,TRBJ2-1,few,TGTGCCAGCAGCTTGAACAGGGAGTGCTACAATGAGCAGTTCTTC,CASSLNRECYNEQFF
TRBV5-4,TRBD2,TRBJ2-7,-,TGTGCCAGCAGCTTCCGGGACAGGGGCCCGGGACTAGCGGGAAATGAGCAGTACTTC,CASSFRDRGPGLAGNEQYF
TRBV5-1,-,TRBJ1-6,-,TGCGCCAGCAGCCCGTTCTACTCGAGCTCCTATAATTCACCCCTCCACTTT,CASSPFYSSSYNSPLHF
TRBV4-1,TRBD2,TRBJ2-5,-,TGCGCCAGCAGCCGCCGACTAGCGGGAGGGCCGAGCCAAGAGACCCAGTACTTC,CASSRRLAGGPSQETQYF
TRBV10-1,-,TRBJ2-7,-,TGCGCCAGCAGTGAGTCCCGGGGTGAGCAGTACTTC,CASSESRGEQYF
TRBV4-3,TRBD2,TRBJ2-1,-,TGCGCCAGCAGCCGGGCTAGCGGGAGATCCTACAATGAGCAGTTCTTC,CASSRASGRSYNEQFF
TRBV28,TRBD1,TRBJ2-7,-,TGTGCCAGCAGTTTAGGGGGAGTTCTAGGGGGCCGCTCCTACGAGCAGTACTTC,CASSLGGVLGGRSYEQYF
TRBV29-1,-,TRBJ2-7,-,TGCAGCGTAGCTAGCGAGAGCTCCTACGAGCAGTACTTC,CSVASESSYEQYF
TRBV19,-,TRBJ2-6,few,TGTGCCAGTAGTATAGTGGGAGGCAACGTCCTGACTTTC,CASSIVGGNVLTF
TRBV18,-,TRBJ2-6,-,TGTGCCAGCTCACCACCAAACCAGACAGAACTTTCTGGGGCCAACGTCCTGACTTTC,CASSPPNQTELSGANVLTF
TRBV4-3,-,TRBJ2-1,-,TGCGCCAGCAGCCAGTCACTAGTCAATGAGCAGTTCTTC,CASSQSLVNEQFF
TRBV27,TRBD2,TRBJ2-7,-,TGTGCCAGCAGTAGATCCGGGACTAGCGGGCCCTGGCCCCGCTACGAGCAGTACTTC,CASSRSGTSGPWPRYEQYF
TRBV2,TRBD1,TRBJ1-5,-,TGTGCCAGCAGTGAATGGGGACAGGGCGTCCAGCCCCAGCATTTT,CASSEWGQGVQPQHF
TRBV19,TRBD2,TRBJ2-5,-,TGTGCCAGTAGTGAGAGTAGCGGGAGTGGGGAAGAGACCCAGTACTTC,CASSESSGSGEETQYF
TRBV7-2,TRBD2,TRBJ2-3,-,TGTGCCAGCAGCAAGGGACTAGCTGAAGATACGCAGTATTTT,CASSKGLAEDTQYF